These T cell receptor beta chains were read from a single sample in a study of CD8+ T cells in alopecia areata. The method was immunoSEQ multiplex PCR; TCRdb's version includes in-frame clones alone and lacks a portion of them. The data show about 94,000 clones, more than 65% seen once. Sequencing was performed on CD8+ T cells sorted from blood, taken around week 46, from a patient treated with tofacitinib. These receptors all stem from a human donor with alopecia areata. The CDR3 runs from the conserved cysteine through the conserved F or W. The order of the fields is V gene, J gene, CDR3 protein.

>TRBV12-5|TRBJ1-5
CASGLDRAQPQHF
>TRBV27|TRBJ2-5
CASSSHVPGTGGRETQYF
>TRBV13|TRBJ2-5
CASSSRYSGLAETQYF
>TRBV27|TRBJ2-2
CASSPYTGELFF
>TRBV7-3|TRBJ2-1
CASSPRGLDEQFF
>TRBV18|TRBJ2-7
CASSPDVSYEQYF
>TRBV6-4|TRBJ2-1
CASSDSQGGNEQFF
>TRBV25-1|TRBJ1-2
CASSEYATNYGYTF
>TRBV7-2|TRBJ1-2
CASSFPGQTNYGYTF
>TRBV7-3|TRBJ2-1
CASSVGTAYNEQFF
>TRBV7-9|TRBJ1-2
CASSLGGNYGYTF
>TRBV7-2|TRBJ1-2
CASSPRPYGYTF
>TRBV2|TRBJ2-2
CASIPGQGPGELFF
>TRBV9|TRBJ1-4
CASSEGAGGEKLFF
>TRBV30|TRBJ2-1
CAWELAGYNEQFF
>TRBV29-1|TRBJ1-1
CSVQGANTEAFF
>TRBV27|TRBJ1-1
CASSLYQATEAFF
>TRBV15|TRBJ1-2
CATSRERQGDGYTF